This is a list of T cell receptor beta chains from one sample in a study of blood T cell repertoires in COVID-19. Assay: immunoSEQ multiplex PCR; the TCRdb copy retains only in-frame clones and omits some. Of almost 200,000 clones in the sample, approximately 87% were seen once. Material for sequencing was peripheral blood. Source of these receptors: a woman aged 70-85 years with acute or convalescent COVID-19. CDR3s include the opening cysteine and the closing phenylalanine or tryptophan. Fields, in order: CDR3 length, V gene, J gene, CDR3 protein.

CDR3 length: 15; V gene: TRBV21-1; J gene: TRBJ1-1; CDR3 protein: CASSKDGTGDTEAFF
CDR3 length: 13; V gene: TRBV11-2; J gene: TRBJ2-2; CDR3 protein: CASNLASTGELFF
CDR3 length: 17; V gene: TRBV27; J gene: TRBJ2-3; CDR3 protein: CASSLGLAGAVSDTQYF
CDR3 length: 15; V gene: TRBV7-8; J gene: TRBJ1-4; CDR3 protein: CASSPRQGTNEKLFF
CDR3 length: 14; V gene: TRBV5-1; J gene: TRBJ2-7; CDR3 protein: CASSLLGPAYEQYF
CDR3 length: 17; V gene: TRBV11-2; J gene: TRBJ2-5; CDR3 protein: CASSWRTSGGFQETQYF
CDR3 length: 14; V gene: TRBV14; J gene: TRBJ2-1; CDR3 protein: CASSPFLANNEQFF
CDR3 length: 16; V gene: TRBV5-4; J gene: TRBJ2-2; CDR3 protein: CASSPLAGGRTGELFF
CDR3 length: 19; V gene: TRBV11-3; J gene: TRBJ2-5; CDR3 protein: CASSSRGTSGPPASETQYF
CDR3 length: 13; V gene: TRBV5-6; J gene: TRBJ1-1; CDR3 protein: CASSLELSTEAFF
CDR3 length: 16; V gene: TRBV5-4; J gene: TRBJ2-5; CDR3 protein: CASSLGTRGGQETQYF
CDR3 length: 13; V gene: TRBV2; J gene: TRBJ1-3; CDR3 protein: CASSLQGGNTIYF
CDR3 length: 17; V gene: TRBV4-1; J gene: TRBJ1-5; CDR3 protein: CASSQGQGYLSNQPQHF
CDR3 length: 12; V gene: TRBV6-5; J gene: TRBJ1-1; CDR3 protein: CASSNRGLGAFF
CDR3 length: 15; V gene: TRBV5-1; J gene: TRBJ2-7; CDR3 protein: CASSLGQVVVDEQYF
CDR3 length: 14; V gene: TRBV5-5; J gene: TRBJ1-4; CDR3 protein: CASSLALGDEKLFF
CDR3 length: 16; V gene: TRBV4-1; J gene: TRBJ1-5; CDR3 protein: CASSQGDRPSNQPQHF
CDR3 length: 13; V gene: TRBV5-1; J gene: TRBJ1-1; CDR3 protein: CASSLVRNTEAFF
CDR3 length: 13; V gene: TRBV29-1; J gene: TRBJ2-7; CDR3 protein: CSVVGGPLYEQYF
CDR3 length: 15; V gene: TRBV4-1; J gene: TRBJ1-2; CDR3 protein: CASSQASSQGYGYTF
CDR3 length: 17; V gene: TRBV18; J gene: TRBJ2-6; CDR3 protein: CASSPGTGLAGANVLTF
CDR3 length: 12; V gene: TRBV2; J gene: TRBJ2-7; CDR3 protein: CASSEDFHEQYF
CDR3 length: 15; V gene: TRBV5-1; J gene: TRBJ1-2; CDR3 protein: CASSPGRGTNYGYTF
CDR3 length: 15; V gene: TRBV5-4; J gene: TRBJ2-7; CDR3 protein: CASSFPGTGTYEQYF
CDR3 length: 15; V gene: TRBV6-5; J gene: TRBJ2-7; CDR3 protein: CASSKNSGGAYEQYF
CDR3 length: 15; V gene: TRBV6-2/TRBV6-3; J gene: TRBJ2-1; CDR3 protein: CASSFLRPLGNEQFF
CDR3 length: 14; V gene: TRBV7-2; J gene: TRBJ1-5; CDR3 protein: CASSSGTGVQPQHF
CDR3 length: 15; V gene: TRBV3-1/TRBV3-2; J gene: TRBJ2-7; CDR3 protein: CASSLLGLTNTEQYF
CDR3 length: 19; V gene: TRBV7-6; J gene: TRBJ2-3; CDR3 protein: CASSPRTSGRAGGADTQYF
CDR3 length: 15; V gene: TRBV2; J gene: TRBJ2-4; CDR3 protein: CATKGQLLAKNIQYF
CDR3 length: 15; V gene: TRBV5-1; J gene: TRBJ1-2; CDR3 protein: CASSYQGAGDYGYTF
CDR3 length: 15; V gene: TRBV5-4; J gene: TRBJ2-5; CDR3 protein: CASSIRDFGDRTQYF
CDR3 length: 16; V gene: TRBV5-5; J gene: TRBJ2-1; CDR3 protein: CASSVQTGMGYNEQFF
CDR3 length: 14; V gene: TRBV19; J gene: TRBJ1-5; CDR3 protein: CASSTTGGRQPQHF
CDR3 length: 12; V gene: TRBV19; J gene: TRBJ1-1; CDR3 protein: CASTLTGVEAFF
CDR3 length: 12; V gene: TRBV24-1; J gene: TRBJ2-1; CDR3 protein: CATSDLQREQFF
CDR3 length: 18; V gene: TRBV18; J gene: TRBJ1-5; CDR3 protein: CASSPGQGDLSSNQPQHF
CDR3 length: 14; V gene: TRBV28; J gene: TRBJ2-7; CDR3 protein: CASRSGTGTYEQYF
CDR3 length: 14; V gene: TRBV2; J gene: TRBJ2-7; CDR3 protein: CASSYSGSSYEQYF
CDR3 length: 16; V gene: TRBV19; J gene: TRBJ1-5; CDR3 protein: CASSLGTVVSNQPQHF
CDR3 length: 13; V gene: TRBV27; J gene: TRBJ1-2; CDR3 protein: CASSSGQGISYTF
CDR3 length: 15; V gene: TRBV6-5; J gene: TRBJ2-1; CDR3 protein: CASSYQGMRGNEQFF
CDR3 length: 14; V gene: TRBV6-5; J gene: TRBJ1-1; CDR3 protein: CASSYAPGKTEAFF
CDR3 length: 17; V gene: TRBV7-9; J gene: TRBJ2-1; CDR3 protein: CASSLERGGLAGSEQFF
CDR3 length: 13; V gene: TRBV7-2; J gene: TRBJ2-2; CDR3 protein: CASSFRNTGELFF
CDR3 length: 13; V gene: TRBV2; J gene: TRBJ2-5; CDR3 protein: CASAAGGLETQYF
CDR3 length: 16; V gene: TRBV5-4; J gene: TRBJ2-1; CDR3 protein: CASSGRDRGVHNEQFF
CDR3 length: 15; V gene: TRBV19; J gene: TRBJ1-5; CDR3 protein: CASNRFLGSNQPQHF
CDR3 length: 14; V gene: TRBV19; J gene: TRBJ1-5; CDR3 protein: CASSTDSTMRPQHF
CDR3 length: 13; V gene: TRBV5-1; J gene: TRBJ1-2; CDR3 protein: CASSLSGAEGYTF
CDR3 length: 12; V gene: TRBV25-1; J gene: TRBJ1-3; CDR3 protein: CASQGPGNTIYF